The following is a T cell receptor (beta chain) sequence with its context. Its antigen is unidentified. Clones were sequenced by immunoSEQ multiplex PCR, and TCRdb holds only the in-frame ones, with some missing. The table shows about 95,000 clones, with 89% occurring only once. Trimming removed 5 bases at V and 8 bases at J, with 7 bases between. This CDR3 has 11 amino acids. Looked up from germline, CDR1 is LNHDA and CDR2 is SQIVND (reference sequence). This record belongs to a study of OX40 agonist ivuxolimab in advanced cancers. Study-level findings and limits: CD8+ T cells were the subset that, on average, had more expanded clones than CD4+. Certain nonresponders likewise exhibited a low normalized T-cell clonal expansion.

This sequence joins TRBV19 and TRBJ2-1, with TRBD2 as a possible D gene (6 bases). The material was CD4+ or CD8+ T cells sorted from blood, obtained in a trial of the OX40 agonist ivuxolimab. The source is an adult with an advanced solid tumor such as melanoma, head and neck, liver or kidney cancer. The chain's CDR3 is CASSWGDEQFF. For the CDR3, the DNA is TGTGCCAGTAGTTGGGGGGATGAGCAGTTCTTC.